Here is one T cell receptor (beta chain) with its context. Distinct nucleotide sequences in the sample also encode this CDR3. This CDR3 region has 13 residues. In germline, CDR1 is ENHRY, CDR2 SYGVKD. The ends lost 3 bases at V and 3 bases at J; junction bases unmatched: 1. This sample is drawn from a study of blood T cell repertoires in COVID-19. Looking at the study overall: The origin of the acute and convalescent COVID-19 samples was the United States, Italy and Spain. The analysed material was cDNA or gDNA that came from T cells, B-cell-depleted T cells, or PBMCs.

Here immunoSEQ multiplex PCR was the method, and the copy in TCRdb shows in-frame clones only, minus some. The profile covers 300,000 to 350,000 clones, with approximately 90% appearing a single time and 3.9% taken by the ten largest. This clonotype was obtained from a woman younger than 45 who had been exposed to COVID-19. The rearrangement links TRBV10-3 to TRBJ2-7; 8 nucleotides line up with TRBD1. Sequenced sample: PBMCs or T cells enriched from blood (not recorded which). CDR3 nucleotides: TGTGCCATCAGTGAAGGACAGGGCTACGAGCAGTACTTC. Translated: CAISEGQGYEQYF.